The 14 T cell receptor beta chains below come from one sample, sequenced in a study of T-cell reconstitution after alpha-beta-depleted transplantation in children. Unique molecular identifiers were used in preparing the TCRbeta library. MiXCR, applied by TCRdb to the PCR reads, yields one record per CDR3 protein. The sample lists around 420,000 distinct CDR3 sequences; roughly 17% were seen once. The source was PBMCs, mostly from graft donor cells, collected 360 days after TCRalphabeta/CD19-depleted stem cell transplant. All receptors derive from a boy younger than two who had a stem cell transplant for Wiskott-Aldrich syndrome, so the T cells may come from the graft donor.

Comment on this clonotype: A junction boundary mismatches the germline segment, possibly from a read error. J is TRBJ2-5 and V is TRBV4-1; 9 bases line up with TRBD2. Germline V lookup: CDR1 MGHRA, CDR2 YSYEKL. The CDR3 is 15 amino acids. CDR3 protein: CASSQGLALAETQYF. CDR3 nucleotide sequence: TGCGCCAGCAGTCAAGGACTAGCGCTTGCAGAGACCCAGTACTTC.

This clonotype was counted only a few times. V usage is TRBV4-3 and J usage is TRBJ1-4; 7 nucleotides agree with TRBD1. This CDR3 is 15 amino acids long. J was trimmed by 7 bases and V by 1 base; bases with no gene match: 6. CDR1 and CDR2 (germline): LGHNA, YSLEER. The CDR3 DNA follows: TGCGCCAGCAGCCAAGCACAGGGGTTGTCTGAAAAACTGTTTTTT. The encoded protein is CASSQAQGLSEKLFF.

This rearrangement joins TRBV5-6 to TRBJ2-5; D unresolved. The V end was cut by 3 bases, the J end by 5 bases, with 11 bases between. Germline V gene lookup returns CDR1 SGHDT and CDR2 YYEEEE. CDR3 length: 13 amino acids. The CDR3 nucleotides read TGTGCCAGCAGCTCGGGCCCTCGGGAGACCCAGTACTTC. Amino acids: CASSSGPRETQYF. Based on the CDR3 plus reference TRBV5-6 and TRBJ2-5, the full variable domain is DAGVTQSPTHLIKTRGQQVTLRCSPKSGHDTVSWYQQALGQGPQFIFQYYEEEERQRGNFPDRFSGHQFPNYSSELNVNALLLGDSALYLCASSSGPRETQYFGPGTRLLVL.

This clonotype has more than one count but fewer than ten. The chain recombines TRBV5-1 with TRBJ2-5; 10 bases are a match to TRBD2. The CDR3 extends over 14 amino acids. CDR1 is SGHRS and CDR2 is YFSETQ in the germline V gene. V trimming: 2 bases; J trimming: 5 bases; junction bases outside the gene matches: 3. The CDR3 loop is CASSFGLAAETQYF. CDR3 bases: TGCGCCAGCAGCTTTGGACTAGCGGCTGAGACCCAGTACTTC.

This clonotype was found a few times. The chain recombines TRBV2 with TRBJ2-1; perhaps TRBD1 as D (5 bases). Per germline, CDR1 SNHLY and CDR2 FYNNEI. V lost 3 bases and J lost 10, with 10 bases in between. CDR3 length: 12 amino acids. The CDR3 DNA reads TGTGCCAGCAGTGATCTGGCAGGGGAGCAGTTCTTC. Residues: CASSDLAGEQFF.

This clonotype was picked up a small number of times. This rearrangement joins TRBV20-1 to TRBJ2-2; 8 positions agree with TRBD1. The CDR3 covers 13 residues. J lost 7 bases, V lost 2 bases, and 3 bases had no gene match. CDR1 DFQATT and CDR2 SNEGSKA come from the germline V gene (reference sequence). The CDR3 bases are TGCAGTGCTAGACAGGGGGCGGTCGGGGAGCTGTTTTTT. Translation gives CSARQGAVGELFF.

This chain connects TRBV10-3 to TRBJ2-1; TRBD2 matches at 11 bases. Trimming took 6 bases from V and 0 from J; bases not matched to a gene: 13. The germline gives CDR1 ENHRY, CDR2 SYGVKD. The CDR3 contains 19 residues. CDR3 coding DNA: TGTGCCATCAGGACAACTAGCGGGAGTTATCCCCTCTCCTACAATGAGCAGTTCTTC. Translation gives CAIRTTSGSYPLSYNEQFF.

This clonotype appeared a few times. This rearrangement joins TRBV28 to TRBJ2-3; 12 bases match TRBD2. V lost 2 bases to trimming and J lost 2 bases; unmatched junction nucleotides: 8. Per germline, CDR1 MDHEN and CDR2 SYDVKM. The length of the CDR3 is 18 residues. CDR3 sequence: CASSLSLAGGRFTDTQYF. The CDR3 region has the DNA TGTGCCAGCAGTTTAAGCCTAGCGGGGGGGCGTTTCACAGATACGCAGTATTTT.

The chain uses TRBV12-3 or TRBV12-4 and TRBJ1-4; D is uncertain. The length of the CDR3 is 12 residues. With 6 bases removed from V and 10 bases from J, the gap between germline ends came to 12 bases. CDR3 coding DNA: TGTGCCAGCAGCAGAGAAGCAGGAAAACTGTTTTTT. It yields the protein CASSREAGKLFF.

The rearrangement joins TRBV18 to TRBJ2-7; 8 bases match TRBD1. Trimming removed 4 bases from V and 4 bases from J; junction bases left unmatched: 3. The CDR3 has 13 residues. Germline V CDR1 and CDR2: KGHSH, LQKENI. CDR3 bases: TGTGCCAGCTCACGGACAGGGCGTTACGAGCAGTACTTC. Encoded protein: CASSRTGRYEQYF.

This chain connects TRBV29-1 to TRBJ2-7; D is undetermined. The V end was cut by 4 bases, the J end by 4 bases, with 8 bases between. The CDR3 has 11 amino acids. Germline-derived CDR1 and CDR2 are SQVTM and ANQGSEA. CDR3 protein: CSVGPEYEQYF. The CDR3 DNA is TGCAGCGTTGGCCCTGAGTACGAGCAGTACTTC.

This clonotype came up a few times. The V and J genes are TRBV10-3 and TRBJ2-5; D gene unclear. The CDR3 covers 12 residues. Trimming took off 3 bases at V and 3 bases at J, with 5 bases between the two ends. The germline V gene encodes CDR1 ENHRY and CDR2 SYGVKD. The DNA for the CDR3 is TGTGCCATCAGTGACTTAAAAGAGACCCAGTACTTC. Residues: CAISDLKETQYF.

This clonotype has a count of ten or more. The chain carries TRBV12-3 or TRBV12-4 and TRBJ2-7; 9 bases line up with TRBD2. V lost 4 bases, J lost 3 bases, and 10 bases stayed unmatched. The CDR3 runs to 16 residues. The CDR3, as DNA: TGTGCCAGCAGTTCCCATAGCGGGAGAGGGAACTACGAGCAGTACTTC. Encoded protein: CASSSHSGRGNYEQYF.

V is TRBV6-5 and J is TRBJ2-5, with 8 bases lining up with TRBD2. V gave up 2 bases and J gave up 9 bases; unmatched junction bases: 14. Germline CDR1 is MNHEY and CDR2 is SVGAGI. The CDR3 length is 16 residues. The CDR3 nucleotides read TGTGCCAGCAGTTACGGGAGGACTAGCCTCAATGGGGCCCAGTACTTC. Protein product: CASSYGRTSLNGAQYF.